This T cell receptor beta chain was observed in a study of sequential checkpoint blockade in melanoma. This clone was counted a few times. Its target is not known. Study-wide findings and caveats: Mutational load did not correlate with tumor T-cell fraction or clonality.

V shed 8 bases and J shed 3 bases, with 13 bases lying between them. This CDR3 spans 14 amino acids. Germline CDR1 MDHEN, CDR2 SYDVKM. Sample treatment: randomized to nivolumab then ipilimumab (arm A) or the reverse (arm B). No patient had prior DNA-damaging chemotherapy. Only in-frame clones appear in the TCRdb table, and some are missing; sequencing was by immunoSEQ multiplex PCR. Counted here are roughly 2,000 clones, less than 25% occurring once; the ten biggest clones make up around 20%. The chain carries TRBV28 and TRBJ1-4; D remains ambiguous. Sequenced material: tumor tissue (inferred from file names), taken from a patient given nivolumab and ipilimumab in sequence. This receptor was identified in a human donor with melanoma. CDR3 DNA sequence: TGTGCCAGCCGTCCGGGTGGGCCTAATGAAAAACTGTTTTTT. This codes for CASRPGGPNEKLFF.